This T cell receptor (beta chain) was identified during a study of cytomegalovirus exposure and HLA in healthy donors. Whole-study context: Out of 180 million or so T cells, an earlier analysis found fewer than 140 million unique TCR beta sequences in total. Study findings and constraints: High specificity and sensitivity for cytomegalovirus status were reported for the classifier. No immune exposure information besides CMV serostatus was available.

PCR employed 60 Vbeta and 13 Jbeta primers. Method: immunoSEQ multiplex PCR; TCRdb's copy keeps in-frame clones and lacks some. The table shows over 150,000 clones, with about 63% occurring only once. Concerning this clone itself: Its specificity is unknown.

This CDR3 is 14 amino acids long. The V end lost 2 bases, the J end lost 8 bases, and 15 bases lay between the germline ends. The germline gives CDR1 MNHNS, CDR2 SASEGT. This receptor was identified in a woman aged 40-49 years in good health and CMV-seropositive. J is TRBJ1-2 and V is TRBV6-1, with D tentatively TRBD1 (6 bases). Sequencing used PBMCs. The CDR3 sequence: CASSEQGPTVGYTF. The CDR3 DNA is TGTGCCAGCAGTGAACAGGGGCCCACAGTGGGCTACACCTTC.